These T cell receptor beta chains were read from a single sample in a study of blood T cells in healthy people across ages. One entry per CDR3 protein, called by TCRdb with MiXCR from the 5' RACE reads. The sample yields 500,000 to 650,000 distinct CDR3 sequences, roughly a quarter seen once. These same data were also listed under a study on T cells of mothers and their children.

Sequenced sample: blood. The origin of the receptors is a boy aged 2 to 10 in good health. Each CDR3 is given with its conserved first and last residue. Each record gives: CDR3 length, J gene, D gene, V gene, clone size, CDR3 DNA, CDR3 protein. D genes are given only for firm matches. For some rows the clone size is stated as once, few or many, or as a class when expanded; others skip it.

CDR3 length: 14
J gene: TRBJ1-2
D gene: NA
V gene: TRBV20-1
clone size: NA
CDR3 DNA: TGCAGTGCTAGCTCCGCTCAGGGAAAATATGGCTACACCTTC
CDR3 protein: CSASSAQGKYGYTF

CDR3 length: 15
J gene: TRBJ2-1
D gene: NA
V gene: TRBV29-1
clone size: few
CDR3 DNA: TGCAGCGTCCGAGAGGGGGGGCGATCCTACAATGAGCAGTTCTTC
CDR3 protein: CSVREGGRSYNEQFF

CDR3 length: 14
J gene: TRBJ1-1
D gene: TRBD1
V gene: TRBV5-6
clone size: few
CDR3 DNA: TGTGCCAGCAGCTCACCAACTGGGACAGCTGAAGCTTTCTTT
CDR3 protein: CASSSPTGTAEAFF

CDR3 length: 15
J gene: TRBJ2-1
D gene: TRBD1
V gene: TRBV25-1
clone size: NA
CDR3 DNA: TGTGCCAGCAGTGACCGGGACAGGGGTTACAATGAGCAGTTCTTC
CDR3 protein: CASSDRDRGYNEQFF

CDR3 length: 16
J gene: TRBJ2-5
D gene: NA
V gene: TRBV21-1
clone size: few
CDR3 DNA: TGTGCCAGCAGCAAGTGCGGCGAAAACCACCAAGAGACCCAGTACTTC
CDR3 protein: CASSKCGENHQETQYF

CDR3 length: 15
J gene: TRBJ2-2
D gene: NA
V gene: TRBV10-3
clone size: few
CDR3 DNA: TGTGCCATCAGTTTCCAGGGAGCGCACACCGGGGAGCTGTTTTTT
CDR3 protein: CAISFQGAHTGELFF

CDR3 length: 13
J gene: TRBJ2-7
D gene: TRBD2
V gene: TRBV20-1
clone size: few
CDR3 DNA: TGCAGTGCTAGGGCTAGCGGGAACTACGAGCAGTACTTC
CDR3 protein: CSARASGNYEQYF

CDR3 length: 15
J gene: TRBJ2-7
D gene: NA
V gene: TRBV5-1
clone size: few
CDR3 DNA: TGCGCCAGCAGCTTGTATTCGCCGAGCTCCTACGAGCAGTACTTC
CDR3 protein: CASSLYSPSSYEQYF

CDR3 length: 12
J gene: TRBJ1-2
D gene: NA
V gene: TRBV25-1
clone size: few
CDR3 DNA: TGTGCCAGCAGTGACCCTAACTATGGCTACACCTTC
CDR3 protein: CASSDPNYGYTF

CDR3 length: 15
J gene: TRBJ2-7
D gene: TRBD2
V gene: TRBV5-1
clone size: NA
CDR3 DNA: TGCGCCAGCAGTAACGGACTAGCGGGAGTCTACGAGCAGTACTTC
CDR3 protein: CASSNGLAGVYEQYF

CDR3 length: 15
J gene: TRBJ2-5
D gene: TRBD2
V gene: TRBV7-9
clone size: few
CDR3 DNA: TGTGCCAGCAGCTTCGGCGGGAGGGCCGGAGAGACCCAGTACTTC
CDR3 protein: CASSFGGRAGETQYF

CDR3 length: 13
J gene: TRBJ2-2
D gene: NA
V gene: TRBV29-1
clone size: few
CDR3 DNA: TGCAGCGTGGCGGGACTTATCACCGGGGAGCTGTTTTTT
CDR3 protein: CSVAGLITGELFF

CDR3 length: 16
J gene: TRBJ2-7
D gene: TRBD2
V gene: TRBV10-3
clone size: few
CDR3 DNA: TGTGCCATCAGGAGTGGGGCTAGCGGGGAATCCTACGAGCAGTACTTC
CDR3 protein: CAIRSGASGESYEQYF

CDR3 length: 13
J gene: TRBJ2-5
D gene: NA
V gene: TRBV29-1
clone size: few
CDR3 DNA: TGCAGCGTACAGGACAGTCGTCAAGAGACCCAGTACTTC
CDR3 protein: CSVQDSRQETQYF

CDR3 length: 13
J gene: TRBJ1-5
D gene: NA
V gene: TRBV2
clone size: NA
CDR3 DNA: TGTGCCAGCAGCTTCGAAGGTGATCAGCCCCAGCATTTT
CDR3 protein: CASSFEGDQPQHF

CDR3 length: 13
J gene: TRBJ1-2
D gene: NA
V gene: TRBV2
clone size: NA
CDR3 DNA: TGTGCCAGCAGTACCGACAGCTTGCATGGCTACACCTTC
CDR3 protein: CASSTDSLHGYTF

CDR3 length: 15
J gene: TRBJ2-1
D gene: NA
V gene: TRBV21-1
clone size: few
CDR3 DNA: TGTGCCAGCAGCAAAGGCGGCGGAAAATACAATGAGCAGTTCTTC
CDR3 protein: CASSKGGGKYNEQFF

CDR3 length: 13
J gene: TRBJ2-1
D gene: NA
V gene: TRBV29-1
clone size: NA
CDR3 DNA: TGCAGCGTAGTACTAGTCTCCGTCAATGAGCAGTTCTTC
CDR3 protein: CSVVLVSVNEQFF

CDR3 length: 14
J gene: TRBJ2-3
D gene: NA
V gene: TRBV11-2
clone size: NA
CDR3 DNA: TGTGCCAGCACCCGAGACTGGACCAAGAGGACCCAGTACTTT
CDR3 protein: CASTRDWTKRTQYF

CDR3 length: 14
J gene: TRBJ2-2
D gene: NA
V gene: TRBV12-3/TRBV12-4
clone size: once
CDR3 DNA: TGTGCCAGCAGTTTAAGACAGTTCGCCGGGGAGCTGTTTTTT
CDR3 protein: CASSLRQFAGELFF

CDR3 length: 16
J gene: TRBJ1-1
D gene: NA
V gene: TRBV20-1
clone size: few
CDR3 DNA: TGCAGTGCCAGGCCGGTGATGGGACCGCGGGGAACTGAAGCTTTCTTT
CDR3 protein: CSARPVMGPRGTEAFF

CDR3 length: 14
J gene: TRBJ1-6
D gene: NA
V gene: TRBV30
clone size: NA
CDR3 DNA: TGTGCCTGGAGGGGGGAGTCGCCTAATTCACCCCTCCACTTT
CDR3 protein: CAWRGESPNSPLHF

CDR3 length: 18
J gene: TRBJ2-5
D gene: NA
V gene: TRBV3-1
clone size: once
CDR3 DNA: TGTGCCAGCAGCCAAGATCGGCCTTCTAAGGGGGTAGGGGAGACCCAGTACTTC
CDR3 protein: CASSQDRPSKGVGETQYF

CDR3 length: 14
J gene: TRBJ2-7
D gene: NA
V gene: TRBV27
clone size: few
CDR3 DNA: TGTGCCAGCAGTTCCCCGGGTCGGAATTACGAGCAGTACTTC
CDR3 protein: CASSSPGRNYEQYF

CDR3 length: 17
J gene: TRBJ2-3
D gene: NA
V gene: TRBV13
clone size: many
CDR3 DNA: TGTGCCAGCAGCCCAACCTCGGGGGGGACAGGGACAGATACGCAGTATTTT
CDR3 protein: CASSPTSGGTGTDTQYF

CDR3 length: 15
J gene: TRBJ1-1
D gene: NA
V gene: TRBV13
clone size: few
CDR3 DNA: TGTGCCAGCAGCTCCTTGACACAGGGGAACACTGAAGCTTTCTTT
CDR3 protein: CASSSLTQGNTEAFF

CDR3 length: 14
J gene: TRBJ2-1
D gene: TRBD2
V gene: TRBV9
clone size: NA
CDR3 DNA: TGTGCCAGCAGCGAAACTAGCGGGAACAATGAGCAGTTCTTC
CDR3 protein: CASSETSGNNEQFF

CDR3 length: 15
J gene: TRBJ2-6
D gene: NA
V gene: TRBV2
clone size: NA
CDR3 DNA: TGTGCCAGCAGTGCTCCGGAGGGCGACGCCAACGTCCTGACTTTC
CDR3 protein: CASSAPEGDANVLTF

CDR3 length: 13
J gene: TRBJ2-5
D gene: NA
V gene: TRBV12-3/TRBV12-4
clone size: many
CDR3 DNA: TGTGCCAGCAGTTCCGGGACCCAAGAGACCCAGTACTTC
CDR3 protein: CASSSGTQETQYF

CDR3 length: 14
J gene: TRBJ2-5
D gene: TRBD1
V gene: TRBV29-1
clone size: NA
CDR3 DNA: TGCAGCGTGGTTGAAAGGGGGCGAGTTGAGACCCAGTACTTC
CDR3 protein: CSVVERGRVETQYF

CDR3 length: 16
J gene: TRBJ2-7
D gene: TRBD1
V gene: TRBV3-1
clone size: once
CDR3 DNA: TGTGCCAGCAGCAGATCTCCCGGGACAGGGGGTTACGAGCAGTACTTC
CDR3 protein: CASSRSPGTGGYEQYF

CDR3 length: 13
J gene: TRBJ2-7
D gene: NA
V gene: TRBV27
clone size: few
CDR3 DNA: TGTGCCAGCAGGGTAGGGGGAAACTACGAGCAGTACTTC
CDR3 protein: CASRVGGNYEQYF